In this sample, the clone carrying this T cell receptor (beta chain) turned up a few times. The table came from immunoSEQ multiplex PCR; TCRdb's copy has only in-frame clones and leaves some out. The data contain tens of thousands of clones, around nine tenths of them seen just once; the ten biggest clones take up more than 4.5%. The data were obtained in a study of blood T cell repertoires in COVID-19. One Seattle source followed patients from active infection through their disease course. The CDR3 has 15 amino acids. With 9 bases clipped from V and 5 bases from J, the junction kept 13 bases outside the gene matches. Germline V gene data show CDR1 as SNHLY and CDR2 as FYNNEI.

Material for sequencing was peripheral blood. The V gene is TRBV2, the J gene TRBJ2-3, with 8 bases lining up with TRBD1. The clonotype comes from a man aged 60-69 years with COVID-19, enrolled during active disease. The chain's CDR3 is CARARTGTPRDTQYF. CDR3 in DNA: TGTGCCAGGGCAAGGACAGGGACCCCCCGAGATACGCAGTATTTT. The full variable domain, completed using reference TRBV2 and TRBJ2-3, is EPEVTQTPSHQVTQMGQEVILRCVPISNHLYFYWYRQILGQKVEFLVSFYNNEISEKSEIFDDQFSVERPDGSNFTLKIRSTKLEDSAMYFCARARTGTPRDTQYFGPGTRLTVL.